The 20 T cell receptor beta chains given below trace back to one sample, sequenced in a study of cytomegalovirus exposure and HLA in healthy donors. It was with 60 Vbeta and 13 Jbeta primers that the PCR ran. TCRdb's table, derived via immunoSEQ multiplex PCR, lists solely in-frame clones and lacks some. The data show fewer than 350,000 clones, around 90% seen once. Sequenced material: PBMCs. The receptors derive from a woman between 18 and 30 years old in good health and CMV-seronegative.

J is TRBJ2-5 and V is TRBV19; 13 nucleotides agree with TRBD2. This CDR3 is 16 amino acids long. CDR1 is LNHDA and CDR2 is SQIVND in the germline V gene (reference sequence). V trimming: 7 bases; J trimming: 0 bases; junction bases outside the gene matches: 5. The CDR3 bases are TGTGCCAGTACCCCCACTAGCGGGGGGGACCAAGAGACCCAGTACTTC. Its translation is CASTPTSGGDQETQYF.

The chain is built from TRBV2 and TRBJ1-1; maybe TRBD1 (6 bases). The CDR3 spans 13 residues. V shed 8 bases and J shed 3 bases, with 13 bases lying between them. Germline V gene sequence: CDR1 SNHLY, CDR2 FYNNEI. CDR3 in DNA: TGTGCCAGCGTCGGACAGAGGGACACTGAAGCTTTCTTT. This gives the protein CASVGQRDTEAFF.

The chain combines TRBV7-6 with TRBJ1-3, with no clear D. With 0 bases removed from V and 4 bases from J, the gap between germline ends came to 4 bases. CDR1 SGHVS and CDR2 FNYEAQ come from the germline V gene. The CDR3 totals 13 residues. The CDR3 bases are TGTGCCAGCAGCTTAGCGGAGGGAAACACCATATATTTT. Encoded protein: CASSLAEGNTIYF.

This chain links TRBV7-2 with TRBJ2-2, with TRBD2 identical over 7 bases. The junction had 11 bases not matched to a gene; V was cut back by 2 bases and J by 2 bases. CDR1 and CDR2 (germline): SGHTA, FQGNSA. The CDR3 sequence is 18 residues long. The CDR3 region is CASSLKVRLADNTGELFF. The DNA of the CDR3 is TGTGCCAGCAGCTTAAAGGTCCGTCTAGCGGACAACACCGGGGAGCTGTTTTTT.

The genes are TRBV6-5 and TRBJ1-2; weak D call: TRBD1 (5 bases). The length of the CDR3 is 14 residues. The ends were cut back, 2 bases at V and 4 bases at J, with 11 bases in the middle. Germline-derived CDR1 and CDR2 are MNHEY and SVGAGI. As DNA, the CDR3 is TGTGCCAGCAGTTACGGGGCCGTTTCCTATGGCTACACCTTC. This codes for CASSYGAVSYGYTF.

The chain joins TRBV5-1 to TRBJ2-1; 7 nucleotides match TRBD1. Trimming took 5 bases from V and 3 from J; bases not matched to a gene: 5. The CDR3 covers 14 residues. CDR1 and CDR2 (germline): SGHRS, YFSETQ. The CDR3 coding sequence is TGCGCCAGCAGAGAGCCAGGGGGCTACAATGAGCAGTTCTTC. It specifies CASREPGGYNEQFF.

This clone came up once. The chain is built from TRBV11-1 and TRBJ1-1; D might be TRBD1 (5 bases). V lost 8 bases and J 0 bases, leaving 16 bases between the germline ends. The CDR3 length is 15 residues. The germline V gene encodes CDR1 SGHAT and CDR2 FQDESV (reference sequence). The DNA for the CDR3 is TGTGCCAGCGGACGGGCGGGGACCTTGAACACTGAAGCTTTCTTT. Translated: CASGRAGTLNTEAFF.

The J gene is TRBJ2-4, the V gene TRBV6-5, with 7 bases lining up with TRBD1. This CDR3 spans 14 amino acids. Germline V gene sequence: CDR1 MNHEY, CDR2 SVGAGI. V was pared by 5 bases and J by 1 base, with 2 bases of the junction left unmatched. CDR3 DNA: TGTGCCAGCAGTAGGGGGCACGCCAAAAACATTCAGTACTTC. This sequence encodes CASSRGHAKNIQYF.

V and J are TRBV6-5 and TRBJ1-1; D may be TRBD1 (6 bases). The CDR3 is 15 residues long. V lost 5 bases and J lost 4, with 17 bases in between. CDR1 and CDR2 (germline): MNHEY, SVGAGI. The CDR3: CASSQPDRRFTEAFF. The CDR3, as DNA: TGTGCCAGCAGTCAACCGGACAGAAGGTTCACTGAAGCTTTCTTT.

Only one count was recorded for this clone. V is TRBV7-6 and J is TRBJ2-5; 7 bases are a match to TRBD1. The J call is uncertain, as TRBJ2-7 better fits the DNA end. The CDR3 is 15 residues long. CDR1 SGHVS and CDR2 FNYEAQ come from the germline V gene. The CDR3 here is CASSAGQAMSYEQYF. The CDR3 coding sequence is TGTGCCAGCAGCGCAGGACAGGCTATGTCCTACGAGCAGTACTTC.

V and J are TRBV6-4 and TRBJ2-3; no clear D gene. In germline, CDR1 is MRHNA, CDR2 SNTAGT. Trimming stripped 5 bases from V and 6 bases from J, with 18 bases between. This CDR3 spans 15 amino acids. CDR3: CASSPSPDTVDTQYF. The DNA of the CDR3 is TGTGCCAGCAGTCCCTCCCCAGATACAGTGGATACGCAGTATTTT.

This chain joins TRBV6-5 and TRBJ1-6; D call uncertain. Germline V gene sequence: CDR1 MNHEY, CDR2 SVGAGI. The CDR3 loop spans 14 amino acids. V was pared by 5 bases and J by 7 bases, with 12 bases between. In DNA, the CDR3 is TGTGCCAGCAGTGCACCAGCGGGGAATTCACCCCTCCACTTT. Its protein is CASSAPAGNSPLHF.

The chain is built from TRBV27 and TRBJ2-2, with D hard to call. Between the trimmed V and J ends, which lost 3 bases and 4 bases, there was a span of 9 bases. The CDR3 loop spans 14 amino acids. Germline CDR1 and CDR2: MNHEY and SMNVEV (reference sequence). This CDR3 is CASSFKEPTGELFF. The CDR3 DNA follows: TGTGCCAGCAGTTTTAAGGAGCCCACCGGGGAGCTGTTTTTT.

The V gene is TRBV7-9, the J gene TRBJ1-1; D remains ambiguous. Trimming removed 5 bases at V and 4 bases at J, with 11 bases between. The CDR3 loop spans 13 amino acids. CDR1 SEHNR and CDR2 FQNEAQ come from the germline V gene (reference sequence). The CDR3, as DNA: TGTGCCAGCAGCGAAGGCCCAGGCACTGAAGCTTTCTTT. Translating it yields CASSEGPGTEAFF.

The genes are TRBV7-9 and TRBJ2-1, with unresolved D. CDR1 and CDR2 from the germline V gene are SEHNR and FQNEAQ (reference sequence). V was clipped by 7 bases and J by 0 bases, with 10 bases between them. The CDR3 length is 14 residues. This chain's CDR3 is CASTSPGSYNEQFF. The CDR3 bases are TGTGCCAGCACCTCGCCGGGCTCCTACAATGAGCAGTTCTTC.

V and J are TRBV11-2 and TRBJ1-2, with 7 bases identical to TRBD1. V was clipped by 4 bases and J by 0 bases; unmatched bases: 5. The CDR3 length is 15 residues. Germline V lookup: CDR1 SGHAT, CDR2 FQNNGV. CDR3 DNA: TGTGCCAGCAGCTCGGACAGGACGGCTAACTATGGCTACACCTTC. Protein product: CASSSDRTANYGYTF.

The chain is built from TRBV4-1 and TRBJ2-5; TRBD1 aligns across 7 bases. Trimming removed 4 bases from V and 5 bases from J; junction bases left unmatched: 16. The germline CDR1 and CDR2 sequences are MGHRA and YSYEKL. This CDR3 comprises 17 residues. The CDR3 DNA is TGCGCCAGCAGCCCCAACCCTCTTGGACAGGCTACCGAGACCCAGTACTTC. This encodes CASSPNPLGQATETQYF.

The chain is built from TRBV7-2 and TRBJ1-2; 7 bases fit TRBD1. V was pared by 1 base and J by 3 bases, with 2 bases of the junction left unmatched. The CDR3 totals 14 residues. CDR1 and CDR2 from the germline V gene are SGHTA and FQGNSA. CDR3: CASSLEGQHYGYTF. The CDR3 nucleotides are TGTGCCAGCAGCTTAGAGGGACAGCACTATGGCTACACCTTC.

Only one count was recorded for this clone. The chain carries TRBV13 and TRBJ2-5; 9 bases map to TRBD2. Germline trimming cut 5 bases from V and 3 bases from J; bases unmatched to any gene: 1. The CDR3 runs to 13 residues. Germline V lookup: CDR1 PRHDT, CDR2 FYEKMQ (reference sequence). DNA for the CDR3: TGTGCCAGCAGCAGACTAGCGGAAGAGACCCAGTACTTC. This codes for CASSRLAEETQYF.

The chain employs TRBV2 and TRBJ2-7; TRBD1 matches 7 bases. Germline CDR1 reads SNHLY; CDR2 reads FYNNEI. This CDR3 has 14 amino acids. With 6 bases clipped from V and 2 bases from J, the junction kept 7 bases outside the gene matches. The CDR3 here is CASRGRRGPYEQYF. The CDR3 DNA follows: TGTGCCAGCAGGGGTCGTAGGGGGCCCTACGAGCAGTACTTC.